This TCR beta chain was documented in a study of OX40 agonist ivuxolimab in advanced cancers. Study-wide background: The treatment was a fully human IgG2 OX40 agonist, ivuxolimab. Cohort: approximately 83% men, mean age 60, aged roughly 23 to 79. Partial response was recorded in three patients: one hepatocellular carcinoma and two cutaneous melanoma cases.

Overall study results and limits: Both CD4+ and CD8+ T cell populations in blood had undergone clonal expansion by week 6 at 0.1 to 3.0 mg/kg.

A note on this clone: Its specificity is unknown.

This table comes from immunoSEQ multiplex PCR, and its TCRdb copy is limited to in-frame clones, with some not included. The table records about 57,000 clones, over 80% of them present only once. This TCR came from an adult with an advanced solid tumor such as melanoma, head and neck, liver or kidney cancer. The source material was CD4+ or CD8+ T cells sorted from blood, sampled in a trial of the OX40 agonist ivuxolimab.

This CDR3 is CASSSGGGIREQFF. DNA of the CDR3: TGTGCCAGTAGTTCAGGGGGCGGAATAAGGGAGCAGTTCTTC. The chain combines TRBV19 with TRBJ2-1; TRBD1 matches at 8 bases. The CDR3 length is 14 residues. V shed 5 bases, J shed 10 bases, and the junction held 10 bases outside the gene matches. The germline gives CDR1 LNHDA, CDR2 SQIVND (reference sequence).